Following are 22 T cell receptor beta chains from one sample sequenced in a study of T cell responses to AZD1222 COVID-19 vaccine. This table comes from immunoSEQ multiplex PCR, and its TCRdb copy is limited to in-frame clones, with some not included. The table lists some 150,000 clones, 94% of them singletons. Specimen: peripheral blood, collected on day 0 of AZD1222 vaccination. These TCRs come from an adult in good health.

V usage is TRBV6-5 and J usage is TRBJ2-3; D may be TRBD2 (5 bases). There are 15 residues in the CDR3. Trimming pared 5 bases from V and 2 bases from J, leaving 14 bases between. The germline CDR1 and CDR2 sequences are MNHEY and SVGAGI. The CDR3 DNA is TGTGCCAGCAGTAGCGGATATACCAACACAGATACGCAGTATTTT. It specifies CASSSGYTNTDTQYF.

This rearrangement joins TRBV5-1 to TRBJ1-2; D unresolved. The V end was cut by 4 bases, the J end by 0 bases, with 7 bases between. The CDR3 is made up of 13 amino acids. Looked up from germline, CDR1 is SGHRS and CDR2 is YFSETQ. The CDR3 is CASSADPNYGYTF. In DNA, the CDR3 is TGCGCCAGCAGCGCAGACCCTAACTATGGCTACACCTTC.

V is TRBV6-1 and J is TRBJ2-2; TRBD1 agrees at 8 bases. CDR3 length: 15 amino acids. Germline CDR1 and CDR2: MNHNS and SASEGT. The V and J ends lost 3 bases and 1 base, in that order; junction bases with no gene match: 1. CDR3 protein: CASSETGENTGELFF. Written as DNA, the CDR3 is TGTGCCAGCAGTGAGACAGGGGAGAACACCGGGGAGCTGTTTTTT.

The chain's CDR3 is CASSPPNDSGNTIYF. Here the CDR3 DNA reads TGTGCCAGCTCACCACCAAACGATTCTGGAAACACCATATATTTT. The chain carries TRBV18 and TRBJ1-3; D unresolved. V was shortened by 0 bases and J by 1 base, with 7 bases between the two germline ends. Per germline, CDR1 KGHSH and CDR2 LQKENI. This CDR3 spans 15 amino acids.

This chain links TRBV9 with TRBJ2-3; no definite D call. There are 15 residues in the CDR3. Germline CDR1 reads SGDLS; CDR2 reads YYNGEE. Trimming shortened V by 0 bases and J by 4 bases, and 12 bases separated the two germline ends. CDR3 DNA sequence: TGTGCCAGCAGCGTAGAGCCCGGCGTGTCAGATACGCAGTATTTT. Amino acids: CASSVEPGVSDTQYF.

The chain has TRBV2 and TRBJ1-1, with D unclear. CDR1 is SNHLY, CDR2 FYNNEI, per germline. This CDR3 is 12 amino acids long. V was cut by 8 bases and J by 0 bases, with 7 bases left in between. CDR3: CASGRMNTEAFF. CDR3 nucleotide sequence: TGTGCCAGCGGACGGATGAACACTGAAGCTTTCTTT. Based on the CDR3 plus reference TRBV2 and TRBJ1-1, the full variable domain is EPEVTQTPSHQVTQMGQEVILRCVPISNHLYFYWYRQILGQKVEFLVSFYNNEISEKSEIFDDQFSVERPDGSNFTLKIRSTKLEDSAMYFCASGRMNTEAFFGQGTRLTVV.

This clone was detected once. The CDR3 here is CASSQEIQGNTEAFF. The CDR3 nucleotides are TGTGCCAGCAGCCAAGAGATACAGGGAAACACTGAAGCTTTCTTT. This chain uses TRBV14 with TRBJ1-1, with D possibly being TRBD1 (6 bases). Germline-derived CDR1 and CDR2 are SGHDN and FVKESK. This CDR3 contains 15 residues. The V gene lost 0 bases and the J gene lost 2 bases, with 10 bases spanning the gap.

This clone was counted a single time. The chain carries TRBV4-3 and TRBJ2-2, with unresolved D. Trimming pared 4 bases from V and 1 base from J, leaving 10 bases between. The CDR3 is 15 amino acids. Germline values: CDR1 LGHNA, CDR2 YSLEER. CDR3 bases: TGCGCCAGCAGCCCTTATATCGGGAACACCGGGGAGCTGTTTTTT. Its protein product is CASSPYIGNTGELFF.

The CDR3 region has the DNA TGTGCCAGCAGCGTAGGTCTCCTGGGGGAAGAGACCCAGTACTTC. Translating gives CASSVGLLGEETQYF. This chain links TRBV9 with TRBJ2-5, with D tentatively TRBD1 or TRBD2 (5 bases each). The CDR3 covers 15 residues. V was clipped by 0 bases and J by 3 bases, with 12 bases between them. Germline-derived CDR1 and CDR2 are SGDLS and YYNGEE.

Written as DNA, the CDR3 is TGCGCCAGCAGCTCACAGGGACCTAACTATGGCTACACCTTC. The encoded protein is CASSSQGPNYGYTF. This rearrangement joins TRBV5-1 to TRBJ1-2; tentative D call: TRBD1 (6 bases). Germline assignment: CDR1 SGHRS and CDR2 YFSETQ. V gave up 3 bases and J gave up 0 bases, with 9 bases separating them. The CDR3 runs to 14 residues.

The chain couples TRBV10-3 to TRBJ2-1, with 11 positions matching TRBD1. The CDR3 spans 15 residues. In germline, CDR1 is ENHRY, CDR2 SYGVKD. The ends lost 2 bases at V and 8 bases at J; junction bases unmatched: 5. The CDR3 sequence: CAISEGQGARDEQFF. CDR3 coding DNA: TGTGCCATCAGTGAGGGACAGGGGGCTCGGGATGAGCAGTTCTTC.

The rearrangement links TRBV30 to TRBJ1-2; TRBD1 might be the D (5 bases). This CDR3 spans 12 amino acids. The ends were cut back, 4 bases at V and 4 bases at J, with 10 bases in the middle. The germline CDR1 and CDR2 sequences are GTSNPN and SVGIG (reference sequence). CDR3 loop: CAWTEGTYGYTF. The DNA of the CDR3 is TGTGCCTGGACGGAGGGGACCTATGGCTACACCTTC.

The chain links TRBV7-9 to TRBJ1-5; D is unresolved. Germline CDR1 is SEHNR and CDR2 is FQNEAQ (reference sequence). The CDR3 sequence is 14 residues long. V was cut by 5 bases and J by 6 bases, with 14 bases left in between. The CDR3 DNA sequence: TGTGCCAGCAGCGCAGAGCTGGTGGGTCAGCCCCAGCATTTT. Protein sequence: CASSAELVGQPQHF.

V and J are TRBV18 and TRBJ1-1; no reliable D call. Per the germline V gene, CDR1 is KGHSH and CDR2 is LQKENI. The V end was cut by 1 base, the J end by 4 bases, with 10 bases between. This CDR3 contains 14 residues. The CDR3: CASSPLGARTEAFF. The DNA for the CDR3 is TGTGCCAGCTCACCACTTGGCGCCCGCACTGAAGCTTTCTTT.

CDR3 sequence: CAGGIGSGNTIYF. CDR3 in DNA: TGTGCCGGAGGGATCGGGTCTGGAAACACCATATATTTT. The V gene is TRBV2, the J gene TRBJ1-3; D is uncertain. In germline, CDR1 is SNHLY, CDR2 FYNNEI. V lost 11 bases to trimming and J lost 1 base, with 12 bases between them. CDR3 length: 13 amino acids.

As DNA, the CDR3 is TGTGCCAGCAGGGAGGACGGGAACACTGAAGCTTTCTTT. This encodes CASREDGNTEAFF. V gene TRBV7-3 combines with J gene TRBJ1-1; D remains ambiguous. V lost 6 bases to trimming and J lost 1 base, with 9 bases between them. Germline V gene lookup returns CDR1 SGHTA and CDR2 FQGTGA. The CDR3 has 13 amino acids.

This sequence joins TRBV4-2 and TRBJ1-1; D remains ambiguous. Trimming stripped 0 bases from V and 11 bases from J, with 13 bases between. This CDR3 comprises 13 residues. The germline V gene has CDR1 LGHNA and CDR2 YNFKEQ. CDR3 sequence: CASSQDARAGAFF. CDR3 nucleotides: TGTGCCAGCAGCCAAGACGCCCGGGCCGGGGCTTTCTTT.

CDR3 sequence reads: CASSLSGNTIYF. CDR3 in DNA: TGTGCCAGCAGCCTCTCAGGAAACACCATATATTTT. The chain is built from TRBV6-2 or TRBV6-3 and TRBJ1-3, with D unresolved. In germline, CDR1 is MNHEY, CDR2 SVGEGT. The CDR3 loop spans 12 amino acids. The V gene lost 6 bases and the J gene lost 4 bases, with 7 bases spanning the gap.

V gene TRBV3-1 (or the pseudogene TRBV3-2) combines with J gene TRBJ1-4; a weak D match, TRBD1 (6 bases). V gave up 2 bases and J gave up 4 bases, with 17 bases separating them. The germline CDR1 and CDR2 sequences are LGHDT and YNNKEL (reference sequence). CDR3 length: 17 amino acids. CDR3 in amino acids: CASSQYGKTGFNEKLFF. CDR3 sequence (DNA): TGTGCCAGCAGCCAATACGGGAAAACAGGGTTTAATGAAAAACTGTTTTTT.

The V gene is TRBV19, the J gene TRBJ2-6; no clear D gene. V shed 4 bases and J shed 0 bases, with 13 bases lying between them. This CDR3 contains 17 residues. CDR1 and CDR2 (germline): LNHDA, SQIVND (reference sequence). DNA for the CDR3: TGTGCCAGTAGTACCATAAAGAGCTTCTCTGGGGCCAACGTCCTGACTTTC. Translated: CASSTIKSFSGANVLTF. The full variable domain, in which reference TRBV19 and TRBJ2-6 provide the parts outside the CDR3, is DGGITQSPKYLFRKEGQNVTLSCEQNLNHDAMYWYRQDPGQGLRLIYYSQIVNDFQKGDIAEGYSVSREKKESFPLTVTSAQKNPTAFYLCASSTIKSFSGANVLTFGAGSRLTVL.

This clone was counted between two and nine times. The chain has TRBV3-1 (or the pseudogene TRBV3-2) and TRBJ1-1; D remains ambiguous. From germline, CDR1 is LGHDT and CDR2 YNNKEL (reference sequence). Trimming took 3 bases from V and 4 from J, leaving 6 bases between them. The length of the CDR3 is 12 residues. The CDR3 reads CASSHYSTEAFF. CDR3 DNA: TGTGCCAGCAGCCATTATAGCACTGAAGCTTTCTTT.

The chain recombines TRBV7-8 with TRBJ2-2; 9 nucleotides match TRBD2. The J segment lost 1 base and the V segment lost 3 bases, leaving 6 bases of the junction unmatched. Looked up from germline, CDR1 is SGHVS and CDR2 is FQNEAQ. There are 17 residues in the CDR3. CDR3 loop: CASSFPLAGKNTGELFF. For the CDR3, the DNA is TGTGCCAGCAGCTTCCCCCTAGCGGGGAAGAACACCGGGGAGCTGTTTTTT. Full variable domain (rest looked up from reference TRBV7-8 and TRBJ2-2): GAGVSQSPRYKVAKRGQDVALRCDPISGHVSLFWYQQALGQGPEFLTYFQNEAQLDKSGLPSDRFFAERPEGSVSTLKIQRTQQEDSAVYLCASSFPLAGKNTGELFFGEGSRLTVL.